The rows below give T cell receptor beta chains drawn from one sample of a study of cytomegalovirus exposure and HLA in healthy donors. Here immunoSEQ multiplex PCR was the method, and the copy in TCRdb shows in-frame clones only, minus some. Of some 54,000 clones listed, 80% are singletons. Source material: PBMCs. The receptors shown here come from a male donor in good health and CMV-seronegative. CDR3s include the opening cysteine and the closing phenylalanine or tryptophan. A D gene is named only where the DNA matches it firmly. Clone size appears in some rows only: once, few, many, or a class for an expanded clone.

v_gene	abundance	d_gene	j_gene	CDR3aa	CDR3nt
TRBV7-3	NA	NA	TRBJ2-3	CASSPEGLALVTDTQYF	TGTGCCAGCAGCCCGGAGGGTCTAGCGCTAGTCACAGATACGCAGTATTTT
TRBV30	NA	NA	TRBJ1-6	CAWRGGSSYNSPLHF	TGTGCCTGGAGGGGGGGGAGCTCCTATAATTCACCCCTCCACTTT
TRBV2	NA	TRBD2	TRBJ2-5	CASLGTSGAEETQYF	TGTGCCAGCCTCGGGACTAGCGGGGCTGAAGAGACCCAGTACTTC
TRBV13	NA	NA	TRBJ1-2	CASSLGTERRYGYTF	TGTGCCAGCAGCTTAGGGACGGAGCGAAGGTATGGCTACACCTTC
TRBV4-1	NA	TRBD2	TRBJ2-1	CASSQDGLAGPSSYNEQFF	TGCGCCAGCAGCCAAGATGGACTAGCGGGGCCAAGCTCCTACAATGAGCAGTTCTTC
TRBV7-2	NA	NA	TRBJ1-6	CASSLGGGSTSPLHF	TGTGCCAGCAGCTTAGGCGGGGGCAGCACTTCACCCCTCCACTTT
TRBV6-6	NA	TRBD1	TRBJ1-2	CASRPQGEGYGYTF	TGTGCCAGCAGGCCACAGGGGGAGGGCTATGGCTACACCTTC
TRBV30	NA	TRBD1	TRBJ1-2	CAWSHGQGAYYGYTF	TGTGCCTGGAGTCATGGACAGGGGGCTTACTATGGCTACACCTTC
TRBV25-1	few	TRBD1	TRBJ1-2	CASSEYTGGNYGYTF	TGTGCCAGCAGTGAATATACAGGGGGGAACTATGGCTACACCTTC
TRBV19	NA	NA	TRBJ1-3	CASSIHSVDRFSGNTIYF	TGTGCCAGTAGTATCCATTCCGTAGACAGATTCTCTGGAAACACCATATATTTT
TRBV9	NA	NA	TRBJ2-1	CASSVLAGSNEQFF	TGTGCCAGCAGCGTACTTGCGGGGTCCAATGAGCAGTTCTTC
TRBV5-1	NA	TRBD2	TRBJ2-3	CASSSGTSGSTDTQYF	TGCGCCAGCAGCTCAGGGACTAGCGGAAGCACAGATACGCAGTATTTT
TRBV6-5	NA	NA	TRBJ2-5	CASSYSSKETQYF	TGTGCCAGCAGTTACTCCAGTAAAGAGACCCAGTACTTC
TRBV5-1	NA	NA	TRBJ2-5	CASSAGQQETQYF	TGCGCCAGCAGCGCGGGACAGCAAGAGACCCAGTACTTC
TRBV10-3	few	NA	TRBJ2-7	CAISNGQGSYEQYF	TGTGCCATCAGTAACGGGCAGGGGTCCTACGAGCAGTACTTC
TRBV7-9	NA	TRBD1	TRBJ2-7	CASSGSGGDSYEQYF	TGTGCCAGCAGCGGCTCAGGGGGCGATTCTTACGAGCAGTACTTC
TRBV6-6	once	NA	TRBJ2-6	CASSGDSFSGANVLTF	TGTGCCAGCAGTGGCGACAGTTTCTCTGGGGCCAACGTCCTGACTTTC
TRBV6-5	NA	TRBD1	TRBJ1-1	CASSYPGQEAFF	TGTGCCAGCAGTTACCCGGGACAGGAAGCTTTCTTT
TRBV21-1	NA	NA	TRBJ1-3	CASSQKGDILVDTIYF	TGTGCCAGCAGTCAAAAGGGGGACATACTTGTAGACACCATATATTTT
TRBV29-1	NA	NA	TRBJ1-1	CSVTDRNTEAFF	TGCAGCGTTACGGACAGGAACACTGAAGCTTTCTTT
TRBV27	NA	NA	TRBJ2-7	CASSLSAGIDEQYF	TGTGCCAGCAGTTTATCGGCGGGGATTGACGAGCAGTACTTC
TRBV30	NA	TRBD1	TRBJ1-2	CAWRGTGIVNYGYAF	TGTGCCTGGAGGGGGACAGGCATCGTTAACTATGGCTACGCCTTC